Below are 14 T cell receptor beta chains sequenced from a single sample in a study of shared clonotypes between healthy human individuals. Only CD45RO-negative cells positively selected for CCR7 counted as naive CD8 cells, so terminally differentiated effector memory CD45RA+ cells were excluded. The data were produced by immunoSEQ multiplex PCR, yet TCRdb's version contains in-frame clones alone and is incomplete. The table shows 1.5 million to 2.5 million clones, with about 95% occurring only once. Sequencing input: naive CD8+ T cells sorted from blood. The receptors were gathered from a man between 18 and 35 years old in good health.

The CDR3 DNA follows: TGCGCCAGCAGCCCTCCTCTTAGGAACAGGACCTACGAGCAGTACTTC. This sequence encodes CASSPPLRNRTYEQYF. The chain has TRBV5-1 and TRBJ2-7; the D gene is possibly TRBD1 (5 bases). The CDR3 totals 16 residues. Trimming took off 4 bases at V and 2 bases at J, with 19 bases between the two ends. Germline-derived CDR1 and CDR2 are SGHRS and YFSETQ.

The chain carries TRBV4-1 and TRBJ1-2, with no clear D. V lost 0 bases, J lost 4 bases, and 6 bases lay in between. Germline CDR1 MGHRA, CDR2 YSYEKL. The CDR3 length is 13 residues. Here the CDR3 reads CASSQDTTYGYTF. In DNA, the CDR3 is TGCGCCAGCAGCCAAGATACAACCTATGGCTACACCTTC.

The V call is TRBV7-8, the J call TRBJ2-7; 10 bases are a match to TRBD2. CDR1 and CDR2 from the germline V gene are SGHVS and FQNEAQ. The CDR3 runs to 16 residues. Trimming cost V 6 bases and J 5 bases; bases outside gene matches: 13. CDR3 sequence reads: CASSTLSGRAGNEQYF. The CDR3 nucleotides read TGTGCCAGCAGTACCCTGAGCGGGAGGGCCGGTAACGAGCAGTACTTC.

V gene TRBV5-6 combines with J gene TRBJ1-5, with D maybe TRBD1 (6 bases). The germline V and J ends were trimmed by 5 bases and 9 bases, with 15 bases remaining between them. Germline loops: CDR1 SGHDT, CDR2 YYEEEE. The length of the CDR3 is 13 residues. The CDR3 region has the DNA TGTGCCAGCAGTTCGGGGGCCTCAGGGCCCCAGCATTTT. Translated, it gives CASSSGASGPQHF.

V is TRBV7-6 and J is TRBJ2-7, with D possibly TRBD2 on 5 matching bases. This CDR3 spans 15 amino acids. CDR1 and CDR2 from the germline V gene are SGHVS and FNYEAQ. The V end was cut by 1 base, the J end by 0 bases, with 10 bases between. The CDR3 here is CASSLGPGSSYEQYF. CDR3 sequence (DNA): TGTGCCAGCAGCTTAGGGCCGGGAAGCTCCTACGAGCAGTACTTC.

V and J are TRBV7-9 and TRBJ2-3; TRBD2 aligns across 8 bases. Germline CDR1 is SEHNR and CDR2 is FQNEAQ (reference sequence). Germline trimming cut 1 base from V and 4 bases from J; bases unmatched to any gene: 10. The CDR3 covers 17 residues. CDR3 region: CASSLDPGLGFSDTQYF. CDR3 nucleotides: TGTGCCAGCAGCTTAGACCCGGGACTAGGCTTTTCAGATACGCAGTATTTT.

A remark on this clone: The sample holds other DNA sequences that translate to the same CDR3. The gene calls are TRBV11-2 and TRBJ1-1, with 9 bases aligning to TRBD1. Germline V gene sequence: CDR1 SGHAT, CDR2 FQNNGV. V was clipped by 5 bases and J by 4 bases; unmatched bases: 2. The CDR3 has 13 amino acids. In DNA form, the CDR3 reads TGTGCCAGCAGCCCACAGGGGGCCACTGAAGCTTTCTTT. Translating gives CASSPQGATEAFF.

The genes are TRBV7-2 and TRBJ2-1; no reliable D call. The CDR3 extends over 13 amino acids. Germline V CDR1 and CDR2: SGHTA, FQGNSA. The V gene lost 1 base and the J gene lost 7 bases, with 8 bases spanning the gap. The CDR3, as DNA: TGTGCCAGCAGCTTAGGGCAGCTTAATGAGCAGTTCTTC. Its protein is CASSLGQLNEQFF.

The CDR3 protein is CASSYHTGGYYNEQFF. As DNA, the CDR3 is TGTGCCAGCAGTTACCACACCGGGGGGTACTACAATGAGCAGTTCTTC. The chain carries TRBV6-5 and TRBJ2-1; 7 nucleotides match TRBD2. This CDR3 contains 16 residues. V lost 2 bases, J lost 3 bases, and 7 bases stayed unmatched. The germline V gene has CDR1 MNHEY and CDR2 SVGAGI.

The J gene is TRBJ2-7, the V gene TRBV4-1; a weak D match, TRBD1 (6 bases). Trimming took off 5 bases at V and 0 bases at J, with 17 bases between the two ends. The CDR3 totals 16 residues. Germline V gives CDR1 MGHRA, CDR2 YSYEKL. The DNA for the CDR3 is TGCGCCAGCAGCGCCGGCGTGACAGGTTCCTCCTACGAGCAGTACTTC. Amino acid sequence: CASSAGVTGSSYEQYF.

This chain joins TRBV7-2 and TRBJ2-5, with 7 bases lining up with TRBD2. V was pared by 5 bases and J by 2 bases, with 5 bases of the junction left unmatched. CDR1 and CDR2 from the germline V gene are SGHTA and FQGNSA. CDR3 length: 14 amino acids. The CDR3: CASSTGEGQETQYF. CDR3 bases: TGTGCCAGCAGCACGGGGGAGGGACAAGAGACCCAGTACTTC.

The chain employs TRBV29-1 and TRBJ2-1, with TRBD2 matching 7 bases. Trimming removed 4 bases from V and 8 bases from J; junction bases left unmatched: 5. The CDR3 spans 12 residues. Germline loops: CDR1 SQVTM, CDR2 ANQGSEA. This CDR3 reads CSVGASGDEQFF. CDR3 in DNA: TGCAGCGTTGGGGCTAGCGGCGATGAGCAGTTCTTC.

Of note for this clone: In the same sample, other DNA sequences code for this CDR3. The chain has TRBV2 and TRBJ2-5; D is possibly TRBD2 (6 bases). The CDR3 contains 14 residues. From germline, CDR1 is SNHLY and CDR2 FYNNEI. V was trimmed by 0 bases and J by 1 base, leaving 6 bases between them. The CDR3 nucleotides read TGTGCCAGCAGTGAAGCGGGGGGCCAAGAGACCCAGTACTTC. Protein sequence: CASSEAGGQETQYF.

The DNA for the CDR3 is TGTGCCAGCAGCTTGGGTTGGGGGAACACTGAAGCTTTCTTT. Residues: CASSLGWGNTEAFF. The chain couples TRBV5-4 to TRBJ1-1; D is undetermined. Trimming stripped 0 bases from V and 1 base from J, with 7 bases between. The CDR3 totals 14 residues. Germline V CDR1 and CDR2: SGHNT, YYREEE (reference sequence).